The T cell receptor (beta chain) under discussion was sequenced for a study of CD8 T cells in Susac syndrome. Reverse transcription of about 0.5 to 1 ug RNA was carried out with random hexamers. Each CDR3 protein gets one entry after TCRdb re-called the immunoSEQ multiplex PCR reads with MiXCR. The sample lists fewer than 150,000 distinct CDR3 sequences, 85% to 95% occurring once. The CDR3 sequence is 19 residues long. The germline V gene has CDR1 DFQATT and CDR2 SNEGSKA (reference sequence). V dropped 0 bases and J dropped 3 bases, with 23 bases sitting between them. Sequencing input: CD8+ T cells from PBMCs. The chain recombines TRBV20-1 with TRBJ2-2, with D tentatively TRBD1 or TRBD2 (5 bases each). The TCR comes from a human donor with Susac syndrome. CDR3 DNA sequence: TGCAGTGCTAGAGATCATTCCGGGGCGGCAAGAATTGACACCGGGGAGCTGTTTTTT. This sequence encodes CSARDHSGAARIDTGELFF.